This T cell receptor (beta chain) was sequenced during a study of human T cells and chemical hapten exposure (dated by TCRdb to the early 2020s). Looking at the study overall: Libraries were pooled for sequencing, and variation in per-sample TCR yields was attributed mainly to small differences in library volumes within the pool. Peripheral blood TCR repertoire changes were tracked in vivo in alopecia patients during primary and secondary sensitization to the hapten diphenylcyclopropenone (DPC). From each blood RNA sample, both TCR alpha and TCR beta chains were sequenced. Points the paper makes about the study in general: The number of TCRs above 1 in 1000 frequency did not change with DPC sensitization; there was no evidence of global repertoire structure alterations. After repeated subsampling, changes were observed in the strength of the expansion versus patch-test correlation and in the threshold at which the correlation became significant.

This clonotype was counted ten times or more. The antigen it binds to is not known. Base qualities are not recorded, but no much larger clone differs from it by a single base. The cysteine opens and the phenylalanine closes a CDR3 of 14 amino acids. Just the 42-base CDR3 DNA is kept, in frame starting at base 1. V sheds 8 bases and J sheds 0 bases, leaving 13 bases between their ends. The CDR1 and CDR2 encoded by the germline V gene (reference sequence) are MNHEY and SMNVEV. The library was generated by RACE. The sequencing machine was a NextSeq 500. Library preparation attached unique molecular identifiers to individual cDNA molecules for quantitative, reproducible TCR counting. The paper's processing steps were these. The median number of TCRs per sample was 85,000 to 100,000, ranging from about 20,000 to 700,000. The Decombinator software suite was used to annotate V, J and CDR3 in the TCR reads. For PS versus PT1 abundance plots, all samples were subsampled to the same number of TCRs (28,000). Expanded TCRs were defined as absent before sensitization and observed at least eight times at the 2-week time point. TCRdb ran its own pipeline on the public reads, namely fastp trimming at Q25 and MiXCR clone calling, and kept in-frame beta chains. One record per CDR3 amino acid sequence lists the most common genes and DNA. The V and J calls come from TCRdb's annotation, not from the publication. A total of about 77,000 distinct CDR3 sequences appear in this sample, about 8.6% of them only once. Approximately 1.5% of the sample comes from the top ten.

The sample's time point, from its label and the paper: healthy volunteer bleed at 6 weeks. Unfractionated whole blood was collected in Tempus Blood RNA tubes, and total RNA was extracted from that blood. As TCR sequencing controls, four or five healthy volunteers were used, with blood taken at day 0, 2 weeks and 6 weeks. The clonotype comes from a female donor in good health. Some clones in this sample may be carry-over from other donors' samples. Sequencing used whole blood. Recombination joined TRBV27 with TRBJ1-1; TRBD1 is possibly the D segment (5 matching bases). The CDR3 region has the sequence CASGHYKLNTEAFF. The DNA sequence follows: TGTGCCAGCGGACACTATAAGTTGAACACTGAAGCTTTCTTT.